This T cell receptor beta chain was recorded in a study of CD8+ T cells in alopecia areata. Study-level information: The drug, oral tofacitinib, was given to treated patients at 5 to 10 mg twice daily.

RNA was extracted and reverse transcribed into cDNA as the sequencing template. Measured with immunoSEQ multiplex PCR; TCRdb has only the in-frame clones, and not every one. Of roughly 180,000 clones detected, 45% to 65% appear once; the ten largest clones hold over 3%. In the case of this clone: Its antigen is unidentified.

Study findings and constraints: Sequences from scalp samples also cover resident alphabeta T cells of normal skin.

V lost 3 bases and J 1 base, leaving 9 bases between the germline ends. CDR1 and CDR2 (germline): SQVTM, ANQGSEA. There are 13 residues in the CDR3. Regarding treatment: oral pan-JAK inhibitor, 5-10 mg twice daily. Alopecia areata patients had lesional scalp punch biopsies and peripheral blood taken from them. Here the sequenced sample was CD4+ T cells sorted from blood, taken at week 4, from a patient treated with tofacitinib. The chain employs TRBV29-1 and TRBJ1-1; D perhaps matches TRBD1 (6 bases). The receptor's source is a human donor with alopecia areata. The CDR3 sequence: CSVDVGANTEAFF. In nucleotides, the CDR3 is TGCAGCGTTGACGTGGGGGCGAACACTGAAGCTTTCTTT.